Following are 14 T cell receptor beta chains from one sample sequenced in a study of shared clonotypes between healthy human individuals. Sequencing used immunoSEQ multiplex PCR; TCRdb keeps in-frame clones, though not all of them. This table has millions of clones, roughly 95% appearing once. Sequencing input: naive CD4+ T cells sorted from blood. Sample subset: CD45RA+ positively selected. Source of these receptors: a man younger than 35 in good health.

This rearrangement joins TRBV6-5 to TRBJ1-2; D possibly corresponds to TRBD1 (6 bases). Germline CDR1 reads MNHEY; CDR2 reads SVGAGI. V was cut by 6 bases and J by 5 bases, with 16 bases left in between. CDR3 length: 14 residues. The CDR3 region is CASRTQGMGYGYTF. The DNA for the CDR3 is TGTGCCAGCAGAACCCAGGGGATGGGGTATGGCTACACCTTC.

The rearrangement links TRBV7-2 to TRBJ2-5, with D unresolved. Germline-derived CDR1 and CDR2 are SGHTA and FQGNSA. Trimming shortened V by 7 bases and J by 5 bases, and 14 bases separated the two germline ends. The CDR3 is 13 amino acids. CDR3: CASTRKPRETQYF. CDR3 nucleotide sequence: TGTGCCAGCACAAGGAAGCCTCGGGAGACCCAGTACTTC.

This rearrangement joins TRBV15 to TRBJ2-7; no clear D. V lost 1 base and J lost 7, with 20 bases in between. Germline V gene sequence: CDR1 LNHNV, CDR2 YYDKDF (reference sequence). The CDR3 loop spans 16 amino acids. In DNA form, the CDR3 reads TGTGCCACCAGCAGAGCCACCTCTCCCAGGACGCCAGAGCAGTACTTC. Residues: CATSRATSPRTPEQYF.

This chain links TRBV7-2 with TRBJ1-5; D is perhaps TRBD1 (6 bases). The germline CDR1 and CDR2 sequences are SGHTA and FQGNSA. Trimming removed 5 bases at V and 3 bases at J, with 8 bases between. The CDR3 is 13 amino acids. CDR3 sequence reads: CASSTGPNQPQHF. In DNA form, the CDR3 reads TGTGCCAGCAGCACAGGGCCCAATCAGCCCCAGCATTTT.

The rearrangement links TRBV6-1 to TRBJ1-1, with a possible D match to TRBD1 (6 bases). V lost 3 bases, J lost 2 bases, and 13 bases lay in between. The CDR3 extends over 15 amino acids. CDR1 MNHNS and CDR2 SASEGT come from the germline V gene. The chain's CDR3 is CASSDPRQVNTEAFF. The CDR3 DNA follows: TGTGCCAGCAGTGATCCCCGACAGGTCAACACTGAAGCTTTCTTT.

This chain connects TRBV27 to TRBJ1-1; 7 bases map to TRBD1. J lost 11 bases, V lost 5 bases, and 8 bases had no gene match. Germline V gene data show CDR1 as MNHEY and CDR2 as SMNVEV (reference sequence). This CDR3 comprises 12 residues. Written as DNA, the CDR3 is TGTGCCAGCAGTGCCCGGACAGGAGATGCTTTCTTT. This codes for CASSARTGDAFF.

The V call is TRBV15, the J call TRBJ2-1; 12 bases align to TRBD1. This CDR3 is built from 15 residues. Losses at the gene ends were 5 bases for V and 8 bases for J; bases not matched to a gene: 7. Looked up from germline, CDR1 is LNHNV and CDR2 is YYDKDF (reference sequence). The CDR3 sequence is CATSSAGTGGYEQFF. The CDR3, as DNA: TGTGCCACCAGCTCGGCCGGGACAGGGGGCTATGAGCAGTTCTTC.

The chain uses TRBV6-5 and TRBJ1-5, with D uncertain. The CDR3 consists of 15 residues. Trimming removed 9 bases at V and 3 bases at J, with 18 bases between. The germline V gene encodes CDR1 MNHEY and CDR2 SVGAGI. The chain's CDR3 is CARSHWAGLNQPQHF. The DNA for the CDR3 is TGTGCCAGATCGCACTGGGCAGGTCTCAATCAGCCCCAGCATTTT.

The chain is built from TRBV19 and TRBJ2-2; D could derive from TRBD1 or TRBD2 (5 bases each). The germline V gene encodes CDR1 LNHDA and CDR2 SQIVND (reference sequence). The CDR3 extends over 14 amino acids. V lost 7 bases to trimming and J lost 4 bases, with 13 bases between them. CDR3 DNA: TGTGCCAGTACCGGGGCTAGCAGCACCGGGGAGCTGTTTTTT. Its translation is CASTGASSTGELFF.

The chain carries TRBV4-2 and TRBJ2-4; D gene uncertain. The V gene's germline CDR1 is LGHNA and CDR2 YNFKEQ. V lost 0 bases to trimming and J lost 0 bases, with 12 bases between them. The CDR3 covers 17 residues. CDR3 sequence reads: CASSQDKDVLAKNIQYF. The CDR3 DNA reads TGTGCCAGCAGCCAAGACAAGGACGTACTAGCCAAAAACATTCAGTACTTC.

CDR3 residues: CASSPQQGANTEAFF. DNA of the CDR3: TGTGCCAGCAGCCCCCAACAGGGGGCGAACACTGAAGCTTTCTTT. This chain connects TRBV9 to TRBJ1-1; TRBD1 matches 9 bases. CDR1 and CDR2 (germline): SGDLS, YYNGEE. The CDR3 runs to 15 residues. The V segment lost 4 bases and the J segment 1 base; nucleotides outside the gene matches: 5.

The genes are TRBV27 and TRBJ2-7, with D tentatively TRBD1 or TRBD2 (5 bases each). There are 15 residues in the CDR3. Deletions cut 5 bases from V and 4 bases from J, with 18 bases between. Germline CDR1 reads MNHEY; CDR2 reads SMNVEV (reference sequence). The CDR3 reads CASSNGATEMYEQYF. In nucleotides, the CDR3 is TGTGCCAGCAGTAACGGGGCGACAGAGATGTACGAGCAGTACTTC.

The gene calls are TRBV28 and TRBJ2-1; perhaps TRBD1 as D (5 bases). The CDR3 length is 12 residues. Per the germline V gene, CDR1 is MDHEN and CDR2 is SYDVKM. V was shortened by 7 bases and J by 8 bases, with 12 bases between the two germline ends. The CDR3 DNA reads TGTGCCAGCACGACAGTTGGGGATGAGCAGTTCTTC. Encoded protein: CASTTVGDEQFF.

This clone was seen only once. The chain recombines TRBV5-1 with TRBJ2-1, with 11 bases matching TRBD2. The CDR3 length is 16 residues. V dropped 2 bases and J dropped 7; count of bases not matched to a gene: 8. The germline V gene encodes CDR1 SGHRS and CDR2 YFSETQ. The CDR3 reads CASSFFTSGSTNEQFF. The CDR3 DNA reads as TGCGCCAGCAGCTTCTTTACTAGCGGGAGTACGAATGAGCAGTTCTTC. The variable domain in full, completed from reference TRBV5-1 and TRBJ2-1, reads KAGVTQTPRYLIKTRGQQVTLSCSPISGHRSVSWYQQTPGQGLQFLFEYFSETQRNKGNFPGRFSGRQFSNSRSEMNVSTLELGDSALYLCASSFFTSGSTNEQFFGPGTRLTVL.